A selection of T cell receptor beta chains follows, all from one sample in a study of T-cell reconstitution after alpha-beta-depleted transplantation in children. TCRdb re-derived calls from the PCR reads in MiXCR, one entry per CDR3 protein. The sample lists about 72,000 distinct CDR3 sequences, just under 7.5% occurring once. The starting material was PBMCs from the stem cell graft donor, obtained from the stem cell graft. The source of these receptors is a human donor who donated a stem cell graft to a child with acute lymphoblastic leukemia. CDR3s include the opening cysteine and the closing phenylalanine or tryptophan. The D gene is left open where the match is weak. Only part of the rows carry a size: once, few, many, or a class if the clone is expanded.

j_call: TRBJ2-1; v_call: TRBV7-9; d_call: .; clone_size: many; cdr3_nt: TGTGCCAGCAGCCCCCCCCCCAGGGTTGACAATGAGCAGTTCTTC; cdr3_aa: CASSPPPRVDNEQFF
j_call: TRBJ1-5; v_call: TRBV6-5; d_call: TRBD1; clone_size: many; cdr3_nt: TGTGCCAGCAGTACTACGACAGGGGGTCAGCCCCAGCATTTT; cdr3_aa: CASSTTTGGQPQHF
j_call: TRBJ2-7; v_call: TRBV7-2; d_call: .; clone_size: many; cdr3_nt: TGTGCCAGCAGCAGAGGGCGGGAAGCTTGGTTTGGGACATACGAGCAGTACTTC; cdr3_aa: CASSRGREAWFGTYEQYF
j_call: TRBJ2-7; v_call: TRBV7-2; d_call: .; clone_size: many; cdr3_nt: TGTGCCAGCAGCTTAGACAGGGTGGGTAACGAGCAGTACTTC; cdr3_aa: CASSLDRVGNEQYF
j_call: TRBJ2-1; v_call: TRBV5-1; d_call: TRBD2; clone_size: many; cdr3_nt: TGCGCCAGCAGCTTGGGCCCTAGCGGGCTCCGGAGCTCCTACAATGAGCAGTTCTTC; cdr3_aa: CASSLGPSGLRSSYNEQFF
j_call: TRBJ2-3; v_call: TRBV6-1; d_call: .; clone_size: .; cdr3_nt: TGTGCCAGCATAGGGGCTCCCACAGATACGCAGTATTTT; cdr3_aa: CASIGAPTDTQYF
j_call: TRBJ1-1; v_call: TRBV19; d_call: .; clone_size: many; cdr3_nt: TGTGCCAGTAGTATTGCAGGGACGAACACTGAAGCTTTCTTT; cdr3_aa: CASSIAGTNTEAFF
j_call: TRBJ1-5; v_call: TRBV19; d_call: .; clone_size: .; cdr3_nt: TGTGCCAGTAGTATAAATTCAGGTGGCCATCAGCCCCAGCATTTT; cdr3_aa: CASSINSGGHQPQHF
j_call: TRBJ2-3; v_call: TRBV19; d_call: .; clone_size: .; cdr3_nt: TGTGCCAGTAGTATGCCCTACTTGGATACGCAGTATTTT; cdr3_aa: CASSMPYLDTQYF
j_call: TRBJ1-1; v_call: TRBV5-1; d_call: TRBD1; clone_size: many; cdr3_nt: TGCGCCAGCAGCTTCGTCCGGACAGGGGGCTCGGGGACTGAAGCTTTTTTT; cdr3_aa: CASSFVRTGGSGTEAFF
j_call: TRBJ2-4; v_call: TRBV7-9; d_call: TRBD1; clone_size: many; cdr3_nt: TGTGCCAGCAGCTTAAGACAGGGGGAGAACATTCAGTACTTC; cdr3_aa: CASSLRQGENIQYF
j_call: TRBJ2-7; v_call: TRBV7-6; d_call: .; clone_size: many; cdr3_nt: TGTGCCAGCAGCTTAGTGCCGGGCCACCAGTTGGGGCAGTACTTC; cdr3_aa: CASSLVPGHQLGQYF
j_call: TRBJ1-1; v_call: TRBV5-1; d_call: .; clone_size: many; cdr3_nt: TGCTCCAGCAGCTTGAGTTCGGGAACGAACACTGAAGCTTTCTTT; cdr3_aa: CSSSLSSGTNTEAFF
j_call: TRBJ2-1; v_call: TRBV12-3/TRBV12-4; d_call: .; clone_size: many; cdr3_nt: TGTGCCAGCACCGCACCCGGGGGGCTTAGAGCGTTCTTC; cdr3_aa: CASTAPGGLRAFF
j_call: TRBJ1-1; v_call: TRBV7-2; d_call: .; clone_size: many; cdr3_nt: TGTGCCATCAGCTTAGTAAAGTGGGGGGACACTGAAGCTTTCTTT; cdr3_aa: CAISLVKWGDTEAFF
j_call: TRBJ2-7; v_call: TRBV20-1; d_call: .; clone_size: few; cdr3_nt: TGCAGTGCTAGAGGTCCCCGGGACTACGAGCAGTACTTC; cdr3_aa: CSARGPRDYEQYF
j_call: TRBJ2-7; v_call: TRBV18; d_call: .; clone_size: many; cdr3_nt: TGTGCCAGCTCACCGACGCTGCAAGCCTACGAGCAGTACTTC; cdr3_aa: CASSPTLQAYEQYF
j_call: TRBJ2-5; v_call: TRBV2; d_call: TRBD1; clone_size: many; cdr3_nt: TGTGCCAGCCTTGGACAGGGAGGAGTAGAGACCCAGTACTTC; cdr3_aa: CASLGQGGVETQYF
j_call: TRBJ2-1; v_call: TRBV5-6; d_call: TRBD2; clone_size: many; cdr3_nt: TGTGCCAGCAGCTGGACTAGCGGGGGGCAGGATGAGCAGTTCTTC; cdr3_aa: CASSWTSGGQDEQFF
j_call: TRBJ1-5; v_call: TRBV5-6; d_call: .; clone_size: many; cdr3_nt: TGTGCCAGCAGCTTGGGGTCGGGTCTAGCCCAGCCCCAGCATTTT; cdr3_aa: CASSLGSGLAQPQHF
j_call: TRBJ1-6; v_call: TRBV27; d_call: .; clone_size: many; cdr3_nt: TGTGCCAGCAAAATACAGGGATGGGGGGATTCACCCCTCCACTTT; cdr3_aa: CASKIQGWGDSPLHF
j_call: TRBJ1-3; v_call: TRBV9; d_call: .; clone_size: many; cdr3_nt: TGTGCCAGCAGCGTAGACATCCGGGGGGACACCATATATTTT; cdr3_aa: CASSVDIRGDTIYF
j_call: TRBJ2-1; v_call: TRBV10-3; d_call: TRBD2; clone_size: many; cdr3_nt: TGTGCCATCTCCTCTTTAGCGGGAGACTCCTACAATGAGCAGTTCTTC; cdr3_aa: CAISSLAGDSYNEQFF
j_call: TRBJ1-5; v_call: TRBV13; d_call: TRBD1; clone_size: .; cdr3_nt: TGTACCAGCTGTGGCGGAATATCCGGGACAGGGGCGAGCAATCAGCCCCAGCATTTT; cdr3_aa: CTSCGGISGTGASNQPQHF
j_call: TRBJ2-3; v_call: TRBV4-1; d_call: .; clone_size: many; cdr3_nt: TGCGCCAGCAGCCAAGAAGGCAGTCTGGGCACAGATACGCAGTATTTT; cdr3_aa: CASSQEGSLGTDTQYF
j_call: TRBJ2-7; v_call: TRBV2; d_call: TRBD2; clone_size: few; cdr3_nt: TGTGCCAGCAGGACTAGCGGCCGCTCCTACGAGCAGTACTTC; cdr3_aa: CASRTSGRSYEQYF
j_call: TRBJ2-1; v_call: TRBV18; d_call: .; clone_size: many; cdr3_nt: TGTGCCAGCTCACCGACGGAGCGGCCCAGCTCCTACAATGAGCAGTTCTTC; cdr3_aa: CASSPTERPSSYNEQFF
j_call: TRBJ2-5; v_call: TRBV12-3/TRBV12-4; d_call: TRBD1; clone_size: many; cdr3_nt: TGTGCCAGCAGTGGAACCCGACAGGGGGCAGATTCGGAGACCCAGTACTTC; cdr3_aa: CASSGTRQGADSETQYF
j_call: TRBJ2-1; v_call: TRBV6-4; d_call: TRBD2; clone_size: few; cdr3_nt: TGTGCCAGCAGTGAAAGCGAACTAGCGGGAGCCATCAATGAGCAGTTCTTC; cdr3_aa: CASSESELAGAINEQFF
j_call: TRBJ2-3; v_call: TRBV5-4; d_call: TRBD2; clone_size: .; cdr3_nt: TGTGCCAGCAGGCCGGGACTAGTAACAGATACGCAGTATTTT; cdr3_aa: CASRPGLVTDTQYF
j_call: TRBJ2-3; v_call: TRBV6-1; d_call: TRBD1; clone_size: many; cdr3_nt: TGTGCCAGCAGTGCAGGGGGCGACGCAGATACGCAGTATTTT; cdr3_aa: CASSAGGDADTQYF
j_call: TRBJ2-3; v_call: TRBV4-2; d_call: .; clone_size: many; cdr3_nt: TGTGCCAGCAGCTTGCGGGACTCCAGGGTGCAGTATTTT; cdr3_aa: CASSLRDSRVQYF
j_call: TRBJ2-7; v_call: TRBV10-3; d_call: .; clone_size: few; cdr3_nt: TGTGCCATCAGCCCCACCAGCGGGCGTACCTACGAGCAGTACTTC; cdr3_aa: CAISPTSGRTYEQYF
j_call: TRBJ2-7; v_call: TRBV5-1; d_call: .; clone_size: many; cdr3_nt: TGCGCCAGCAGCGTCGACTACCTAATTACCTACGAGCAGTACTTC; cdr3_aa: CASSVDYLITYEQYF
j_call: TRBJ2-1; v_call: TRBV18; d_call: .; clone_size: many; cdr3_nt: TGTGCCAGCTCACCAGAGCTCCTATACAATGAGCAGTTCTTC; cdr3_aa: CASSPELLYNEQFF
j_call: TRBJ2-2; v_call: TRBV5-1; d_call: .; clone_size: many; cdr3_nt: TGCGCCAGCAGCCCCGTGGGGGCTAGGAACACCGGGGAGCTGTTTTTT; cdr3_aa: CASSPVGARNTGELFF
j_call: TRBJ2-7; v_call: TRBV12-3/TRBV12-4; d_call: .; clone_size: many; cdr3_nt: TGTGCCAGCAGCCTCGGAGGCCGTGGCGAGCAGTACTTC; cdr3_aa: CASSLGGRGEQYF
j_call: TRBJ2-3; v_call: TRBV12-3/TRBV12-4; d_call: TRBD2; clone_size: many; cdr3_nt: TGTGCCAGCAGCTCCAGGACTAGCGGGATCGTACGCACAGATACGCAGTATTTT; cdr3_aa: CASSSRTSGIVRTDTQYF
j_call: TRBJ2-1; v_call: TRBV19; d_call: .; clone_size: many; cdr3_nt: TGTGCCAGTAGTATAGAGTCGGGCAGGCAGTTCTTC; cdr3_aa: CASSIESGRQFF
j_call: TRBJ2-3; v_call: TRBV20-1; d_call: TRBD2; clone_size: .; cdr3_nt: TGCAGTGCCATTGGGGTCCCTAGCGGGGGTATTGCAGATACGCAGTATTTT; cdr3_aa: CSAIGVPSGGIADTQYF
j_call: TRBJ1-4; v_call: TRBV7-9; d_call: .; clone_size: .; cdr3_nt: TGTGCCACCAGCCACGGACAGCGGGGTGAAAAACTGTTTTTT; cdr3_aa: CATSHGQRGEKLFF
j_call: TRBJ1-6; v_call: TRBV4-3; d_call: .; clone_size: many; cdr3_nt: TGCGCCAGCAGCCAAGAAGGCCGGGGTTATAATTCACCCCTCCACTTT; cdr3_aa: CASSQEGRGYNSPLHF
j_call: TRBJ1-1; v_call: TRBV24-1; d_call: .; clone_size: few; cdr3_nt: TGTGCCACCAGTGATTCACAGGGTTGGACTGAAGCTTTCTTT; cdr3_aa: CATSDSQGWTEAFF
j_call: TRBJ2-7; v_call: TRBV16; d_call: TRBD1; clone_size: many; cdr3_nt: TGTGCCAGCAGCCAAGGGACAGTTTTTGGGCAGTACTTC; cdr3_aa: CASSQGTVFGQYF
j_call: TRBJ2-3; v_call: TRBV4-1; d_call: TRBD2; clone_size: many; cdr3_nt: TGCGCCAGCAGCCACCTCGGCGGGACTAGCGGGGGAAAGGTGCGAGGGGATACGCAGTATTTT; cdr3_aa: CASSHLGGTSGGKVRGDTQYF
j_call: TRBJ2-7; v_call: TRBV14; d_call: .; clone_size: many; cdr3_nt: TGTGCCAGCAGCCAACGAATCTACGAGCAGTACTTC; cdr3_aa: CASSQRIYEQYF
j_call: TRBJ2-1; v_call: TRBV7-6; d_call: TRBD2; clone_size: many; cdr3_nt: TGTGCCAGCAGCCTACGACTAGCCCTCAATGAGCAGTTCTTC; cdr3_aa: CASSLRLALNEQFF
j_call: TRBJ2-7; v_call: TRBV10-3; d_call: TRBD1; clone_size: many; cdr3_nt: TGTGCCATCAGTGGACAGGGTACCTACGAGCAGTACTTC; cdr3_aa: CAISGQGTYEQYF
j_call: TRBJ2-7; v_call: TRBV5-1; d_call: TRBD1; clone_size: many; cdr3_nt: TGCGCCAGCAGCTTGCTTGGGACAGGAGTCTCCTACGAGCAGTACTTC; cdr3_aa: CASSLLGTGVSYEQYF
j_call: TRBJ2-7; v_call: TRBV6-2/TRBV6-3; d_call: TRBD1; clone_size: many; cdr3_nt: TGTGCCAGCAGCCAAACGGGACAGGGCACCTACGAGCAGTACTTC; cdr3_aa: CASSQTGQGTYEQYF
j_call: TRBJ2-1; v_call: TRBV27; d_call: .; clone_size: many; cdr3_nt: TGTGCCAGCTTCCGAAACAATGAGCAGTTCTTC; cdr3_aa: CASFRNNEQFF
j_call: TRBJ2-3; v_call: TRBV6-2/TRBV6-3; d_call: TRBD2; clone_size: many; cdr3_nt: TGTGCCAGCAGTTACTCCAACGGGGGGGCGACCTGGCATGGAGATACGCAGTATTTT; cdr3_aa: CASSYSNGGATWHGDTQYF
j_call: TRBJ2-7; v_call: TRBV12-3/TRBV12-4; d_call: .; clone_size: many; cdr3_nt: TGTGCCAGCAGTTTCGATTCGGCGTTAAGCTACGAGCAGTACTTC; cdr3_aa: CASSFDSALSYEQYF
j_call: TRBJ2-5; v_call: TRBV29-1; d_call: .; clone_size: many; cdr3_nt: TGCAGCGCTGACACGTACCAAGAGACCCAGTACTTC; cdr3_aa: CSADTYQETQYF
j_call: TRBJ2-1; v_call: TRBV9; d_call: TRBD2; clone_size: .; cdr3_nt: TGTGCCAGCAGCGTAGACCCGGGACTAGCGGTGAATGAGCAGTTCTTC; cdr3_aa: CASSVDPGLAVNEQFF
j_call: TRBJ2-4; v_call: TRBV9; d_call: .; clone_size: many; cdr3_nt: TGTGCCAGCAGCGTAGGAAGTGGGGGGAACATTCAGTACTTC; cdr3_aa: CASSVGSGGNIQYF
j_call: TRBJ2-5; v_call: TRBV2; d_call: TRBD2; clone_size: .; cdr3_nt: TGTGCCAGCAGTGGCCTAGCGGGGGACTCGGCAGGGGGGATCTACTTC; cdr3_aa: CASSGLAGDSAGGIYF
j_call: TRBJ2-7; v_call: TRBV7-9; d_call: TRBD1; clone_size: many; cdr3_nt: TGTGCCAGCAGCTCCGACCGACAGGGGAGCTCCTACGAGCAGTACTTC; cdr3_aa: CASSSDRQGSSYEQYF
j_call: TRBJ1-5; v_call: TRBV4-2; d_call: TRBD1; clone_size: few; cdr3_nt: TGTGCCAGCAGCCAAGATGGGACAGGGAATCAGCCCCAGCATTTT; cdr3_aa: CASSQDGTGNQPQHF
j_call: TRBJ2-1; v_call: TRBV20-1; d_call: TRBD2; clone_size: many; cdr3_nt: TGCAGTGCTAGGCTAGCGGGGGGGCCTGACAATGAGCAGTTCTTC; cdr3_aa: CSARLAGGPDNEQFF